The TCR beta chain described here comes from a study of blood T cell repertoires in COVID-19 (dated by TCRdb to the early 2020s). Background on the whole study: Collaborator samples came from the United States, Italy and Spain and covered acute and convalescent phases of COVID-19. The material from the prospective study consisted of cDNA or gDNA derived from T cells, B-cell-depleted T cells, or PBMCs. Deeply sampled blood TCRbeta repertoires from subjects exposed to, actively infected with, or recovered from COVID-19 were included in the dataset. The repertoires were released in a freely available public database intended as a resource for research on the immune response to SARS-CoV-2. The samples were drawn from the first 160 participants of the ongoing ImmuneRACE study and from 1,200 or so subjects provided by 6 global collaborators. Sample metadata almost always included a de-identified subject ID, COVID-19 status, age in years and sex. Where HLA class I and class II types were available, the types were taken from metadata supplied by the sample provider, not from assay-based typing.

Notes on this clone: Its antigen is unknown. Per-base quality was not reported, and no clone a single base away is much larger than it.

Its CDR3 holds 14 amino acids, cysteine through phenylalanine. Just the 42-base CDR3 DNA is kept, in frame starting at base 1. Relative to germline, V is 5 bases shorter and J is 2 bases shorter, with 11 bases between their ends. CDR1 is given as LNHNV and CDR2 as YYDKDF, both from the germline V gene (reference sequence). TCRbeta CDR3 regions were amplified from genomic DNA by means of the immunoSEQ Assay, a bias-controlled multiplex PCR. The paper's data handling went like this. Nucleated cell counts per sample were estimated from amplification of reference gene primers within the assay. Sequence reads were collapsed and filtered to measure the absolute abundance of every unique TCRbeta CDR3 rearrangement. For each sample, productive Simpson clonality was calculated as the square root of Simpson's diversity index across productive rearrangements. TCRdb carries this immuneACCESS record with in-frame sequences only. Its versions omit some clonotypes, under half of them owing to an unresolved V gene in the studies checked, with the rest unexplained. The DNA was the basis for D and trimming; V, J and clone size are from that table. The sample table shows approximately 230,000 clones, and nearly 90% are seen once. The ten most abundant clones make up about 3% of the sample.

Collaborating institutions collected whole blood in K2EDTA tubes following their own protocols. For TCRbeta analysis, collaborator samples were shipped as frozen whole blood, as isolated PBMCs, or as DNA extracted from either sample type. Overall study results and their limits: The quantity of clinical and demographic metadata differed by source and by participant and was supplied without curation.

Sequencing was performed on peripheral blood. Rearrangement joined TRBV15 to TRBJ2-3, with a weak D call of TRBD2 (6 bases match). This TCR derives from a man aged 18 to 30 with active or convalescent COVID-19. The DNA sequence is as follows: TGTGCCACCAGCGGGACTTACTCCACAGATACGCAGTATTTT. This codes for CATSGTYSTDTQYF.